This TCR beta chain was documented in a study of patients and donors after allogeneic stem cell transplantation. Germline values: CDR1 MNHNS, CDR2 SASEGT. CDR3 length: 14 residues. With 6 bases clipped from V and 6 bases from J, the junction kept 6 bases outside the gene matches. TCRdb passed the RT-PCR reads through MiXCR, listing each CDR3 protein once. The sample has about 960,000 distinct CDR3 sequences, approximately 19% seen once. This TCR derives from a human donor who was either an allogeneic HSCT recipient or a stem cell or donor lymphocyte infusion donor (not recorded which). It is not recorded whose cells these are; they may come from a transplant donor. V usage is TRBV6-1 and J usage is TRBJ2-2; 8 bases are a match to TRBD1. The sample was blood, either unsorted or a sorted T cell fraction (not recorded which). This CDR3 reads CASSRQGLAGELFF. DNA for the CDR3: TGTGCCAGCAGCCGACAGGGGTTGGCCGGGGAGCTGTTTTTT.